The sample holds a few counts of the clone carrying this TCR beta chain. The entry originates in a study of T-cell reconstitution after alpha-beta-depleted transplantation in children. There are 16 residues in the CDR3. Germline CDR1 is SGHTA and CDR2 is FQGTGA. V was cut by 5 bases and J by 5 bases, with 21 bases left in between. Unique molecular identifiers were used in preparing the TCRbeta library. TCRdb recomputed calls from the PCR reads with MiXCR, one row per CDR3 protein. The table records hundreds of thousands of distinct CDR3 sequences, about 15% of them present only once. The rearrangement joins TRBV7-3 to TRBJ1-1, with D unclear. The sample in question was PBMCs from the stem cell graft donor, obtained from the stem cell graft. This clonotype was sampled from a human donor who donated a stem cell graft to a child with acute myeloid leukemia. CDR3 in amino acids: CASSLRGGLVRTEAFF. DNA of the CDR3: TGTGCCAGCAGCCTACGCGGAGGGCTCGTGCGTACTGAAGCTTTCTTT. Full variable domain (remainder filled in from reference TRBV7-3 and TRBJ1-1): GAGVSQTPSNKVTEKGKYVELRCDPISGHTALYWYRQSLGQGPEFLIYFQGTGAADDSGLPNDRFFAVRPEGSVSTLKIQRTERGDSAVYLCASSLRGGLVRTEAFFGQGTRLTVV.